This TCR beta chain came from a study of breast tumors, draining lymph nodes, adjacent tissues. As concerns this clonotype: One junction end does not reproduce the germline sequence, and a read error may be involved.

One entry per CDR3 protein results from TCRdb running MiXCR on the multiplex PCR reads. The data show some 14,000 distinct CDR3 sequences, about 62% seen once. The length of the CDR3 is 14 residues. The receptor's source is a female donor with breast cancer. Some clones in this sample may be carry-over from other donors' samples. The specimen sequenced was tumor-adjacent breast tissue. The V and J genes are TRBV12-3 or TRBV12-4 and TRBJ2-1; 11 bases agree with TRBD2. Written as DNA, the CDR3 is TGTGCCAGCAGTCTAGCGGGAGGCGGAAATGAGCAGTTCTTC. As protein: CASSLAGGGNEQFF.